The 22 T cell receptor beta chains presented below share a single source sample, sequenced in a study of esophageal squamous cell carcinoma under preoperative chemotherapy. The time point denotes: before preoperative PTX-NDP chemotherapy. TCRdb used MiXCR to reprocess the PCR reads, holding one entry per CDR3 protein. The sample holds 15,000 or so distinct CDR3 sequences, just under 50% seen once. The sample here was taken from a patient given preoperative chemotherapy. These receptors were collected from a human donor with esophageal squamous cell carcinoma. The donor label of this sample is uncertain.

This clonotype has only a few counts. The rearrangement links TRBV7-3 to TRBJ2-1; TRBD2 matches 7 bases. Germline V CDR1 and CDR2: SGHTA, FQGTGA. The CDR3 is made up of 14 amino acids. With 0 bases clipped from V and 4 bases from J, the junction kept 0 bases outside the gene matches. CDR3 sequence: CASSLTGGYNEQFF. The CDR3 DNA reads as TGTGCCAGCAGCTTAACGGGGGGGTACAATGAGCAGTTCTTC.

This rearrangement joins TRBV10-2 to TRBJ2-7; D remains unclear. The germline V gene has CDR1 WSHSY and CDR2 SAAADI. The CDR3 spans 11 residues. V lost 4 bases and J 4 bases, leaving 5 bases between the germline ends. Here the CDR3 reads CASSVPYEQYF. CDR3 DNA sequence: TGCGCCAGCAGTGTACCGTACGAGCAGTACTTC.

This clonotype was observed once. J is TRBJ2-5 and V is TRBV7-8, with a weak D call TRBD1 (6 bases). Trimming cost V 11 bases and J 11 bases, with 30 bases left between them. Germline V gene data show CDR1 as SGHVS and CDR2 as FQNEAQ. This CDR3 spans 15 amino acids. This chain's CDR3 is CAGGLGRPGADTQYF. DNA of the CDR3: TGTGCCGGGGGCTTAGGGCGCCCTGGGGCAGATACGCAGTACTTC.

In this sample, this clonotype turned up once. The chain has TRBV6-1 and TRBJ2-1; D unresolved. The assigned J gene may be wrong: the sequence end matches TRBJ2-5 better. CDR3 length: 13 amino acids. Germline loops: CDR1 MNHNS, CDR2 SASEGT. In DNA, the CDR3 is TGTGCCAGCAGTGGACACCTGCAAGAGACCCAGTACTTC. Its protein product is CASSGHLQETQYF.

V is TRBV11-3 and J is TRBJ2-5; D may correspond to TRBD1 or TRBD2 (6 bases each). The J call could be wrong; TRBJ2-7 is a better fit for the DNA end. Per the germline V gene, CDR1 is SGHNT and CDR2 is YENEEA. This CDR3 comprises 12 residues. The DNA for the CDR3 is TGTGCCAGCAGCGGGGGGCTCAACGAGCAGTACTTC. It specifies CASSGGLNEQYF.

The J gene is TRBJ2-2, the V gene TRBV7-9, with 7 bases fitting TRBD1. The V gene end was trimmed by 4 bases and the J gene end by 8 bases; junction bases not matched to a gene: 10. From germline, CDR1 is SEHNR and CDR2 FQNEAQ (reference sequence). This CDR3 is 15 amino acids long. CDR3 sequence (DNA): TGTGCCAGCAGCTCCCAGACAGGGTCCCTGGGGGAGCTGTTTTTT. This encodes CASSSQTGSLGELFF.

V gene TRBV7-3 combines with J gene TRBJ2-2; 8 positions agree with TRBD2. Germline values: CDR1 SGHTA, CDR2 FQGTGA. CDR3 length: 15 amino acids. V trimming: 2 bases; J trimming: 7 bases; junction bases outside the gene matches: 6. Here the CDR3 reads CASSLSAGVGGELFF. The DNA for the CDR3 is TGTGCCAGCAGCTTATCAGCGGGAGTGGGCGGGGAGCTGTTTTTT.

The V and J genes are TRBV7-3 and TRBJ2-1, with D uncertain. The germline CDR1 and CDR2 sequences are SGHTA and FQGTGA. The CDR3 has 14 amino acids. V was trimmed by 0 bases and J by 4 bases, leaving 7 bases between them. In DNA form, the CDR3 reads TGTGCCAGCAGCTTAACTGTGGGTTACAATGAGCAGTTCTTC. As protein: CASSLTVGYNEQFF.

In its sample, this clonotype ranks as medium-sized. The chain has TRBV11-3 and TRBJ2-1; D unresolved. CDR3 length: 15 amino acids. V lost 5 bases and J 3 bases, leaving 14 bases between the germline ends. The germline CDR1 and CDR2 sequences are SGHNT and YENEEA. CDR3 nucleotides: TGTGCCAGCAGCCCCAGAGTTAACGTCTACAATGAGCAGTTCTTC. Amino acid sequence: CASSPRVNVYNEQFF.

In this sample, this clonotype turned up a few times. This chain connects TRBV7-9 to TRBJ2-1; D is possibly TRBD2 (7 bases). From germline, CDR1 is SEHNR and CDR2 FQNEAQ (reference sequence). The CDR3 contains 16 residues. V was cut by 2 bases and J by 4 bases, with 15 bases left in between. CDR3: CASSLKGGGVYNEQFF. The DNA for the CDR3 is TGTGCCAGCAGCTTAAAAGGAGGGGGGGTTTACAATGAGCAGTTCTTC.

A few counts support this clonotype. The chain couples TRBV7-2 to TRBJ2-3, with 9 bases lining up with TRBD2. TRBJ2-7 explains the end of the DNA better; the J call may be wrong. Germline CDR1 is SGHTA and CDR2 is FQGNSA. This CDR3 spans 16 amino acids. DNA of the CDR3: TGTGCCAGCAGCGCACGGCGGGGGGGAGCCACAGATACGCAGTACTTC. Amino acid sequence: CASSARRGGATDTQYF.

CDR3 region: CASAEGARGEQYF. For the CDR3, the DNA is TGTGCCAGTGCCGAGGGGGCGCGAGGCGAGCAGTACTTC. The V gene is TRBV19, the J gene TRBJ2-7; 7 bases are shared with TRBD1. The CDR3 contains 13 residues. With 8 bases clipped from V and 6 bases from J, the junction kept 10 bases outside the gene matches. Germline V gene sequence: CDR1 LNHDA, CDR2 SQIVND (reference sequence).

The V gene is TRBV6-1, the J gene TRBJ2-5; the match to TRBD2 covers 7 bases. Germline CDR1 MNHNS, CDR2 SASEGT. With 6 bases clipped from V and 6 bases from J, the junction kept 10 bases outside the gene matches. The CDR3 is made up of 14 amino acids. The CDR3 protein is CASRVGGPSKTQYF. The CDR3 DNA reads TGTGCCAGCAGGGTGGGAGGGCCATCTAAGACCCAGTACTTC.

The gene calls are TRBV7-2 and TRBJ2-1; TRBD2 aligns across 13 bases. J was trimmed by 5 bases and V by 5 bases; bases with no gene match: 9. Germline values: CDR1 SGHTA, CDR2 FQGNSA. CDR3 length: 17 residues. The CDR3 bases are TGTGCCAGCAGCGTGGACTCCGGGACTAGCGGGAACAATGAGCAGTTCTTC. Translation gives CASSVDSGTSGNNEQFF.

The V call is TRBV5-6, the J call TRBJ2-1; D is ambiguous. The J call may be incorrect, as the DNA end agrees better with TRBJ2-7. There are 16 residues in the CDR3. The V gene's germline CDR1 is SGHDT and CDR2 YYEEEE. The CDR3 nucleotides read TGTGCCAGCAGCGCCGAAGATCAAGGGTTCTCTCACGAGCAGTACTTC. It encodes CASSAEDQGFSHEQYF.

This clonotype was seen more than once but under ten times. The gene calls are TRBV19 and TRBJ2-1; D is unresolved. In germline, CDR1 is LNHDA, CDR2 SQIVND (reference sequence). V lost 6 bases and J lost 0, with 9 bases in between. The CDR3 covers 14 residues. The chain's CDR3 is CASSTGSSYNEQFF. CDR3 coding DNA: TGTGCCAGTAGCACGGGTAGCTCCTACAATGAGCAGTTCTTC.

The chain couples TRBV6-1 to TRBJ2-5; 7 nucleotides align to TRBD1. With V trimmed by 1 base and J by 5 bases, 7 bases remained unmatched. CDR3 length: 15 residues. The germline gives CDR1 MNHNS, CDR2 SASEGT. CDR3 loop: CASSEGQGGKETQYF. The CDR3 region has the DNA TGTGCCAGCAGTGAAGGACAGGGTGGGAAGGAGACCCAGTACTTC.

The chain carries TRBV25-1 and TRBJ2-5; 8 positions agree with TRBD1. The CDR3 has 16 amino acids. Per the germline V gene, CDR1 is MGHDK and CDR2 is SYGVNS. V dropped 3 bases and J dropped 4; count of bases not matched to a gene: 10. The CDR3 sequence is CASSDRSDRAGETQYF. The CDR3 DNA reads as TGTGCCAGCAGTGATCGATCGGACAGGGCGGGAGAGACCCAGTACTTC.

On this clonotype itself: Mismatch with germline at one junction end may stem from a read error. The chain employs TRBV7-3 and TRBJ2-3, with TRBD2 as a possible D gene (6 bases). The CDR3 totals 15 residues. From germline, CDR1 is SGHTA and CDR2 FQGTGA. The CDR3 is CARGAGSREIETQYF. The DNA of the CDR3 is TGTGCCAGGGGCGCTGGTAGCCGGGAGATAGAGACGCAGTACTTT.

In regard to this clonotype: Germline is not matched at one junction end, which may reflect a read error. J is TRBJ2-1 and V is TRBV11-2; D possibly uses TRBD1 or TRBD2 (5 bases each). The J call is in doubt because the DNA end fits TRBJ2-5 better. Germline CDR1 SGHAT, CDR2 FQNNGV. CDR3 length: 19 amino acids. The CDR3 nucleotides read TGTGCCAGCAGCTTATATATGGGGCACGGGGAGCGTGACCAAGACACCCAGTACTTC. Translated, it gives CASSLYMGHGERDQDTQYF.

This clonotype has at least ten counts. The gene calls are TRBV27 and TRBJ2-3; 9 bases fit TRBD2. The V segment lost 8 bases and the J segment 0 bases; nucleotides outside the gene matches: 9. The CDR3 consists of 16 residues. Germline values: CDR1 MNHEY, CDR2 SMNVEV (reference sequence). The CDR3 nucleotides read TGTGCCAGCGGGCGAATGAGCGGGAGGAGCACAGATACGCAGTATTTT. Protein sequence: CASGRMSGRSTDTQYF.

By sample fraction, this clonotype is hyperexpanded. V and J are TRBV7-2 and TRBJ2-7; 12 bases line up with TRBD2. The germline V gene has CDR1 SGHTA and CDR2 FQGNSA. The ends lost 1 base at V and 5 bases at J; junction bases unmatched: 3. The CDR3 length is 15 residues. The CDR3 sequence: CASSLGTSGINEQYF. The CDR3 DNA reads TGTGCCAGCAGCTTAGGGACTAGCGGGATCAACGAGCAGTACTTC.